This TCR beta chain was recovered during a study of early T cells in non-severe SARS-CoV-2 infection. Study summary: The input, bulk RNA from unsorted whole blood, was sequenced, and chains were unpaired. Study results and limitations: VDJdb matching skewed toward anti-spike CD8 responses, missing private and CD4 specificities.

Attachment of unique molecular identifiers to individual cDNA molecules was performed. TCRdb passed the 5' RACE reads through MiXCR, listing each CDR3 protein once. The table lists more than 40,000 distinct CDR3 sequences, 3% to 4% of them singletons, with less than 4% in the top ten. The CDR3 loop spans 13 amino acids. The ends were cut back, 5 bases at V and 4 bases at J, with 9 bases in the middle. From germline, CDR1 is MNHEY and CDR2 SMNVEV (reference sequence). As concerns this clonotype: No antigen is known for it.

The sample comprised whole blood. The clonotype was recovered from an adult who was a healthcare worker with PCR-confirmed SARS-CoV-2 infection or an uninfected control (not recorded which). The rearrangement uses TRBV27 and TRBJ2-1, with unresolved D. The CDR3 spells CASSLKPYNEQFF. CDR3 DNA: TGTGCCAGCAGTCTCAAGCCGTACAATGAGCAGTTCTTC.